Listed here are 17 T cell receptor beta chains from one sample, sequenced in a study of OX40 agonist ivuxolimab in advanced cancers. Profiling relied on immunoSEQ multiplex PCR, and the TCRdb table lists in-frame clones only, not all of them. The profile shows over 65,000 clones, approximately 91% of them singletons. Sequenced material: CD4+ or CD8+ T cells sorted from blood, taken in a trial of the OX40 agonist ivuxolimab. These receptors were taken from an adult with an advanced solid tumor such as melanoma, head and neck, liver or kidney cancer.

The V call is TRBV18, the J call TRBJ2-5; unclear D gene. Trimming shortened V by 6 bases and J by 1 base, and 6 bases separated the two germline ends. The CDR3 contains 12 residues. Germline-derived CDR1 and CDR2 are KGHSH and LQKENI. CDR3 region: CASSPSQETQYF. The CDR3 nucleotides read TGTGCCAGCTCCCCCAGCCAAGAGACCCAGTACTTC.

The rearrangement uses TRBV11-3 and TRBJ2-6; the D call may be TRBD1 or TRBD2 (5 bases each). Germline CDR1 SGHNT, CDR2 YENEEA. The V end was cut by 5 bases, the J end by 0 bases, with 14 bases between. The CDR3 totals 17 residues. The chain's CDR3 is CASSPWDGSSGANVLTF. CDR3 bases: TGTGCCAGCAGCCCCTGGGACGGAAGCTCTGGGGCCAACGTCCTGACTTTC.

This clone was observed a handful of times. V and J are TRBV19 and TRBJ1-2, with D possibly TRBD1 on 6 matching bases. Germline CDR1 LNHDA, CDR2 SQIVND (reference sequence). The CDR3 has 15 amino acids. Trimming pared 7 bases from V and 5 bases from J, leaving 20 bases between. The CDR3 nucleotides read TGTGCCAGTACGGGGGCAGGGGCGAGAGGGTATGGCTACACCTTC. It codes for CASTGAGARGYGYTF.

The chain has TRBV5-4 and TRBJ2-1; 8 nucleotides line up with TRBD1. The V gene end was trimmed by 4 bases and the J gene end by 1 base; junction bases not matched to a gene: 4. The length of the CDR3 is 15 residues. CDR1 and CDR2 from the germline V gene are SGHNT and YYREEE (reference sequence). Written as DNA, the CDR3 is TGTGCCAGCAGCACCGGGACAGGTTCCTACAATGAGCAGTTCTTC. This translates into CASSTGTGSYNEQFF.

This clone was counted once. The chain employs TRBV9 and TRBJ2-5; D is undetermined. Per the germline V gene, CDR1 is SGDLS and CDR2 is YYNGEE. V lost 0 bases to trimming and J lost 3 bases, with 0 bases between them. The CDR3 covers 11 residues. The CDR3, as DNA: TGTGCCAGCAGCGTAGAAGAGACCCAGTACTTC. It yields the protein CASSVEETQYF.

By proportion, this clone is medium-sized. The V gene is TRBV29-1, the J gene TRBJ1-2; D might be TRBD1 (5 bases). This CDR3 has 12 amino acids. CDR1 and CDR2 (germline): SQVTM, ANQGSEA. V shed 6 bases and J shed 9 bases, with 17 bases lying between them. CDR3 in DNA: TGCAGCGTGAACCGGGACGGTGGAAGCTACACCTTC. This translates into CSVNRDGGSYTF. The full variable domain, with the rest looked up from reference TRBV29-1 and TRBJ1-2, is SAVISQKPSRDICQRGTSLTIQCQVDSQVTMMFWYRQQPGQSLTLIATANQGSEATYESGFVIDKFPISRPNLTFSTLTVSNMSPEDSSIYLCSVNRDGGSYTFGSGTRLTVV.

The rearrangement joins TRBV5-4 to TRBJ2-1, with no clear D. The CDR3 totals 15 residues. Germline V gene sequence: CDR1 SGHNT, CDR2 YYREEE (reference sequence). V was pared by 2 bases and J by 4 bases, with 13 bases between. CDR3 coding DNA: TGTGCCAGCAGCTTATCCGTGGCAGGTTACAATGAGCAGTTCTTC. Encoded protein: CASSLSVAGYNEQFF.

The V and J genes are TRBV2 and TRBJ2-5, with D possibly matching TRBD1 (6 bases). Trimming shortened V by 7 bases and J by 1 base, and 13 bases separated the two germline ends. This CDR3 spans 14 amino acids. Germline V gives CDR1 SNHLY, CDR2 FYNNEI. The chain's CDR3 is CASIGQGLQETQYF. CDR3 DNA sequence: TGTGCCAGCATCGGGCAGGGGCTCCAAGAGACCCAGTACTTC.

CDR3 residues: CASWGQWGNQPQHF. The CDR3 nucleotides read TGTGCCAGTTGGGGACAGTGGGGCAATCAGCCCCAGCATTTT. The V and J genes are TRBV19 and TRBJ1-5; the match to TRBD1 covers 7 bases. CDR3 length: 14 amino acids. Trimming took 8 bases from V and 2 from J; bases not matched to a gene: 6. Germline V CDR1 and CDR2: LNHDA, SQIVND (reference sequence).

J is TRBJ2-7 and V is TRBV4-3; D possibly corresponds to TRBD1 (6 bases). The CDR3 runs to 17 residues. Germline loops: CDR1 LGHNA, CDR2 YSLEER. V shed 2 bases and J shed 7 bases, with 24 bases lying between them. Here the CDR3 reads CASSQFWLGPRGREQYF. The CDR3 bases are TGCGCCAGCAGCCAATTTTGGTTAGGACCCAGGGGTCGGGAGCAGTACTTC.

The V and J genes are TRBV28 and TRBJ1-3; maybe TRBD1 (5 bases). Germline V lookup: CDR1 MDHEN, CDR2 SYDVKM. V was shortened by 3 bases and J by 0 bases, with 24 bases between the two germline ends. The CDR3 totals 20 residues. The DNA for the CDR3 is TGTGCCAGCAGTTTTCGGGGGACGCCGAACCCAGAGAGCTCTGGAAACACCATATATTTT. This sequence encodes CASSFRGTPNPESSGNTIYF.

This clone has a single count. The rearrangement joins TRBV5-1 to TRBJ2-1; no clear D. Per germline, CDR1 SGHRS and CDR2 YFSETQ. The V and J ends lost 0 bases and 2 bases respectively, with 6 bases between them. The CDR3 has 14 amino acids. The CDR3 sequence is CASSLAGAYNEQFF. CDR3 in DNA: TGCGCCAGCAGCTTGGCCGGTGCCTACAATGAGCAGTTCTTC.

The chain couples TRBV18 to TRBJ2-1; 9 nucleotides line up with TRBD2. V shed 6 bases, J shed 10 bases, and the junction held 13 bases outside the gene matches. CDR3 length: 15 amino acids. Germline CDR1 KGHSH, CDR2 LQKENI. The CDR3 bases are TGTGCCAGCTCCCCCGCGGGGGGGGAGGGCCGCGAGCAGTTCTTC. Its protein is CASSPAGGEGREQFF.

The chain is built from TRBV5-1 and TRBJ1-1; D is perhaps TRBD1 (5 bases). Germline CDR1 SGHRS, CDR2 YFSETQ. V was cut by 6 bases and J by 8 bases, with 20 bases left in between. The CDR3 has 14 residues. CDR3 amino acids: CASTQGDLGSEAFF. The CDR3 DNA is TGCGCCAGCACGCAAGGGGATTTAGGGTCGGAAGCTTTCTTT.

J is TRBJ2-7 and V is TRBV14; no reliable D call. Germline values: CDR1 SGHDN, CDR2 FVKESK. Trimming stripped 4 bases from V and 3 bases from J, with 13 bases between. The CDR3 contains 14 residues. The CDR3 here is CASSRPNRDYEQYF. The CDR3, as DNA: TGTGCCAGCAGCCGACCCAACAGAGACTACGAGCAGTACTTC. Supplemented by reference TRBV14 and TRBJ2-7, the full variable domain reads EAGVTQFPSHSVIEKGQTVTLRCDPISGHDNLYWYRRVMGKEIKFLLHFVKESKQDESGMPNNRFLAERTGGTYSTLKVQPAELEDSGVYFCASSRPNRDYEQYFGPGTRLTVT.

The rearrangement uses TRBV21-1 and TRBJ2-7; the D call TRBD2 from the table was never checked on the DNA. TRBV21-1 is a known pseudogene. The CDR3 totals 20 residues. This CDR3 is CASSKDSGLFHCGSSYEQYF. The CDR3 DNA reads TGTGCCAGCAGCAAAGATAGCGGTTTGTTCCACTGCGGGTCTTCCTACGAGCAGTACTTC.

The CDR3 here is CASSLKGLAGDGYEQYF. DNA for the CDR3: TGTGCCAGCAGCCTAAAGGGGCTAGCGGGAGATGGGTACGAGCAGTACTTC. This chain connects TRBV7-9 to TRBJ2-7, with 10 bases fitting TRBD2. Trimming cost V 5 bases and J 4 bases; bases outside gene matches: 14. The CDR3 loop spans 17 amino acids. Germline CDR1 SEHNR, CDR2 FQNEAQ (reference sequence).